This T cell receptor (beta chain) was profiled in a study of T cell clonality in common variable immunodeficiency. Study findings and constraints: Common variable immunodeficiency TCR beta sequences reportedly had fewer deletions and N-nucleotide insertions.

Trimming removed 6 bases from V and 7 bases from J; junction bases left unmatched: 9. The CDR3 contains 14 residues. The germline CDR1 and CDR2 sequences are GTSNPN and SVGIG (reference sequence). Sequencing was performed with immunoSEQ multiplex PCR; in TCRdb, only in-frame clones are kept and a portion is missing. The sample shows over 30,000 clones, no singletons; the ten largest hold 25% to 30%. About this clone: Its antigen is still unknown. The DNA ends 3 residues before the CDR3 does, and the rest of the CDR3 is filled in from the germline J gene.

The clonotype originates from a human donor with common variable immunodeficiency. Sequencing was done on a sample of peripheral blood mononuclear cells. This chain links TRBV30 with TRBJ2-1, with 10 nucleotides matching TRBD2. The CDR3 protein is CACPGLASWNEQFF. Partial CDR3 DNA: TGTGCCTGCCCGGGACTAGCGTCTTGGAATGAG.